This T cell receptor (beta chain) was profiled in a study of graft-versus-host responses after intestinal transplantation. TCRdb keeps only in-frame clones here, not all; method: immunoSEQ multiplex PCR. This sample has tens of thousands of clones, with 80% to 95% found just once. The CDR3 runs to 14 residues. V dropped 0 bases and J dropped 6 bases, with 9 bases sitting between them. Per the germline V gene, CDR1 is SGDLS and CDR2 is YYNGEE. Study-level results: Among circulating GvH clones, peak levels were associated with early post-transplant declines in HvG clones. Clonal ratios of graft-versus-host to host-versus-graft in allografts were high for patients exhibiting graft-donor T cell macrochimerism. Marrow from the recipient contained GvH clones, some of which had appeared first in ileum or blood.

A word on this clone: No antigen is known for it.

The sequenced sample was PBMCs, obtained about 120 weeks after a first intestinal transplant, on the day of a second. This chain connects TRBV9 to TRBJ2-2; no clear D. This clonotype originated in a human patient who received an intestinal transplant, so some T cells may come from the graft donor. The CDR3 DNA reads as TGTGCCAGCAGCGTAGGCAAATCACCCGGGGAGCTGTTTTTT. This translates into CASSVGKSPGELFF.